A single sample gave rise to the 15 T cell receptor beta chains below, sequenced in a study of PD-1 blockade in classical Hodgkin lymphoma. The table came from immunoSEQ multiplex PCR; TCRdb's copy has only in-frame clones and leaves some out. The sample has 29,000 or so clones, 71% seen once. Brentuximab vedotin exposure varied among the patients, all of whom had relapsed after autologous stem cell transplantation. The source was peripheral blood mononuclear cells (PBMCs), collected before the second cycle of nivolumab. Receptors were obtained from a human donor with classical Hodgkin lymphoma.

This clone has just a few counts. The chain has TRBV4-1 and TRBJ2-5; 7 bases line up with TRBD1. This CDR3 has 17 residues. The V gene's germline CDR1 is MGHRA and CDR2 YSYEKL. Trimming cost V 4 bases and J 5 bases; bases outside gene matches: 16. CDR3 residues: CASSLNPVEGAGETQYF. In DNA, the CDR3 is TGCGCCAGCAGCCTAAATCCGGTCGAGGGGGCGGGCGAGACCCAGTACTTC.

The chain couples TRBV28 to TRBJ2-3; D might be TRBD1 (5 bases). This CDR3 has 12 amino acids. Trimming removed 6 bases from V and 2 bases from J, with 6 bases in between. From germline, CDR1 is MDHEN and CDR2 SYDVKM. Here the CDR3 DNA reads TGTGCCAGCAGGGGGCACACAGATACGCAGTATTTT. Translated: CASRGHTDTQYF.

V usage is TRBV7-2 and J usage is TRBJ2-2; 11 nucleotides agree with TRBD2. Germline V gene data show CDR1 as SGHTA and CDR2 as FQGNSA. V was pared by 1 base and J by 1 base, with 5 bases of the junction left unmatched. The CDR3 sequence is 18 residues long. This CDR3 is CASSLELAGAMNTGELFF. In DNA, the CDR3 is TGTGCCAGCAGCTTAGAACTAGCGGGGGCCATGAACACCGGGGAGCTGTTTTTT.

V gene TRBV18 combines with J gene TRBJ1-6; D gene ambiguous. CDR1 KGHSH and CDR2 LQKENI come from the germline V gene. The V end lost 5 bases, the J end lost 10 bases, and 9 bases lay between the germline ends. This CDR3 region has 12 residues. CDR3 region: CASSGSGSPLHF. The CDR3 DNA reads as TGTGCCAGCTCAGGCTCCGGGTCACCCCTCCACTTT.

This clone was detected once. The chain employs TRBV5-1 and TRBJ2-7; D might be TRBD1 or TRBD2, each matching 5 bases. Germline V gives CDR1 SGHRS, CDR2 YFSETQ. CDR3 length: 11 amino acids. V lost 4 bases to trimming and J lost 6 bases, with 8 bases between them. The CDR3 is CASSPGGEQYF. Here the CDR3 DNA reads TGCGCCAGCAGCCCTGGGGGCGAGCAGTACTTC. The full variable domain, rest sourced from reference TRBV5-1 and TRBJ2-7, is KAGVTQTPRYLIKTRGQQVTLSCSPISGHRSVSWYQQTPGQGLQFLFEYFSETQRNKGNFPGRFSGRQFSNSRSEMNVSTLELGDSALYLCASSPGGEQYFGPGTRLTVT.

This chain connects TRBV2 to TRBJ2-7; D is uncertain. This CDR3 region has 14 residues. Germline CDR1 SNHLY, CDR2 FYNNEI. The V end was cut by 9 bases, the J end by 2 bases, with 17 bases between. The CDR3 spells CASRPFPRTYEQYF. CDR3 nucleotide sequence: TGTGCCAGTAGACCCTTTCCGAGGACCTACGAGCAGTACTTC.

This chain connects TRBV19 to TRBJ1-2, with a weak D call TRBD1 (5 bases). Germline CDR1 and CDR2: LNHDA and SQIVND (reference sequence). The CDR3 spans 13 residues. The V end was cut by 6 bases, the J end by 4 bases, with 12 bases between. DNA of the CDR3: TGTGCCAGTAGAACCGGGACCACCTATGGCTACACCTTC. Translation gives CASRTGTTYGYTF.

The chain carries TRBV28 and TRBJ2-7, with 11 nucleotides matching TRBD1. V lost 5 bases and J lost 5; bases outside the gene matches: 8. The germline V gene has CDR1 MDHEN and CDR2 SYDVKM. CDR3 size: 15 residues. The CDR3 sequence is CASSLAGTGGHEQYF. DNA for the CDR3: TGTGCCAGCAGTCTAGCCGGGACAGGGGGACACGAGCAGTACTTC.

V gene TRBV27 combines with J gene TRBJ1-2; the D gene is possibly TRBD1 (6 bases). Germline V lookup: CDR1 MNHEY, CDR2 SMNVEV (reference sequence). V lost 3 bases to trimming and J lost 2 bases, with 19 bases between them. The CDR3 runs 17 residues. The CDR3 region has the DNA TGTGCCAGCAGTTTGGGGGGGGGCCCGTTGATCAACTATGGCTACACCTTC. The encoded protein is CASSLGGGPLINYGYTF.

The genes are TRBV29-1 and TRBJ1-2, with 10 bases that match TRBD1. The CDR3 loop spans 14 amino acids. The germline CDR1 and CDR2 sequences are SQVTM and ANQGSEA. The trim removed 6 bases at V and 3 bases at J, leaving 7 bases unmatched. CDR3 residues: CSVETGTGDYGYTF. The CDR3 coding sequence is TGCAGCGTCGAGACCGGGACAGGGGACTATGGCTACACCTTC. The full variable domain, its missing parts supplied by reference TRBV29-1 and TRBJ1-2, is SAVISQKPSRDICQRGTSLTIQCQVDSQVTMMFWYRQQPGQSLTLIATANQGSEATYESGFVIDKFPISRPNLTFSTLTVSNMSPEDSSIYLCSVETGTGDYGYTFGSGTRLTVV.

This chain links TRBV9 with TRBJ1-6, with no clear D. Germline V gene lookup returns CDR1 SGDLS and CDR2 YYNGEE. This CDR3 is built from 14 residues. Trimming stripped 1 base from V and 3 bases from J, with 5 bases between. The CDR3 coding sequence is TGTGCCAGCAGCGTAACAGACTATAATTCACCCCTCCACTTT. This codes for CASSVTDYNSPLHF.

This clone showed up just a few times. This chain joins TRBV9 and TRBJ1-2; D gene ambiguous. The CDR3 loop spans 13 amino acids. Trimming took 0 bases from V and 7 from J, leaving 10 bases between them. Germline CDR1 is SGDLS and CDR2 is YYNGEE. The CDR3 nucleotides read TGTGCCAGCAGCGTAGGAACCTCACTTGGCTACACCTTC. Its translation: CASSVGTSLGYTF.

CDR3 bases: TGTGCCAGCAGCCAAGATTTGGCCACAGATACGCAGTATTTT. The encoded protein is CASSQDLATDTQYF. The chain has TRBV4-2 and TRBJ2-3, with D unresolved. CDR1 LGHNA and CDR2 YNFKEQ come from the germline V gene. Trimming took off 0 bases at V and 2 bases at J, with 6 bases between the two ends. The CDR3 runs 14 residues.

This sequence joins TRBV7-6 and TRBJ1-6; tentatively, D is TRBD1 (6 bases). Germline CDR1 is SGHVS and CDR2 is FNYEAQ. V lost 1 base to trimming and J lost 10 bases, with 8 bases between them. The CDR3 spans 13 residues. The CDR3: CASSLEGGSPLHF. In nucleotides, the CDR3 is TGTGCCAGCAGCTTAGAGGGGGGGTCACCCCTCCACTTT.

The chain couples TRBV11-2 to TRBJ2-3, with D perhaps matching TRBD1 or TRBD2 (5 bases each). Between the trimmed V and J ends, which lost 1 base and 1 base, there was a span of 9 bases. Germline values: CDR1 SGHAT, CDR2 FQNNGV. The CDR3 runs to 15 residues. In DNA, the CDR3 is TGTGCCAGCAGCTTAGGGGGGACGGGCACAGATACGCAGTATTTT. Its translation: CASSLGGTGTDTQYF.